The 7 T cell receptor beta chains listed next were all sequenced from one sample in a study of T cell responses to AZD1222 COVID-19 vaccine. The repertoire was sequenced with immunoSEQ multiplex PCR; TCRdb's copy has only in-frame clones and lacks some. Altogether approximately 190,000 clones are present, approximately 90% being singletons, with the ten largest covering roughly 0.99%. The sample consisted of peripheral blood, taken on day 0 of AZD1222 vaccination. The receptors were gathered from an adult in good health.

J is TRBJ2-7 and V is TRBV15; D remains unclear. V dropped 1 base and J dropped 0 bases, with 7 bases sitting between them. This CDR3 region has 14 residues. CDR1 is LNHNV and CDR2 is YYDKDF in the germline V gene (reference sequence). Here the CDR3 reads CATSRARDSYEQYF. The CDR3 nucleotides read TGTGCCACCAGCAGAGCCCGAGACTCCTACGAGCAGTACTTC.

The chain carries TRBV18 and TRBJ2-7; 7 bases fit TRBD1. J was trimmed by 2 bases and V by 0 bases; bases with no gene match: 4. The CDR3 has 15 residues. Germline V CDR1 and CDR2: KGHSH, LQKENI. The CDR3 region has the DNA TGTGCCAGCTCACCACCAACTGGGACAGCCTACGAGCAGTACTTC. Encoded protein: CASSPPTGTAYEQYF.

Details on this clone: Other DNA sequences of this sample code for an identical CDR3. The genes are TRBV10-3 and TRBJ2-1, with TRBD2 identical over 9 bases. V dropped 0 bases and J dropped 3; count of bases not matched to a gene: 6. This CDR3 comprises 17 residues. Germline CDR1 reads ENHRY; CDR2 reads SYGVKD. CDR3 residues: CAISESMASGDYNEQFF. The CDR3, as DNA: TGTGCCATCAGTGAGTCGATGGCTAGCGGGGACTACAATGAGCAGTTCTTC.

The chain combines TRBV18 with TRBJ2-1; the match to TRBD1 covers 8 bases. The CDR3 runs to 18 residues. Unmatched junction bases numbered 10, after V lost 0 bases and J lost 3 bases. In germline, CDR1 is KGHSH, CDR2 LQKENI. The CDR3 protein is CASSPPVGTGSLYNEQFF. The CDR3 DNA reads TGTGCCAGCTCACCACCGGTTGGGACAGGCTCTCTCTACAATGAGCAGTTCTTC. The whole variable domain, remainder taken from reference TRBV18 and TRBJ2-1, is NAGVMQNPRHLVRRRGQEARLRCSPMKGHSHVYWYRQLPEEGLKFMVYLQKENIIDESGMPKERFSAEFPKEGPSILRIQQVVRGDSAAYFCASSPPVGTGSLYNEQFFGPGTRLTVL.

The DNA for the CDR3 is TGTGCCAGCAGCCAGTTTGGGGGAAGAAACACTGAAGCTTTCTTT. It codes for CASSQFGGRNTEAFF. The chain recombines TRBV3-1 (or the pseudogene TRBV3-2) with TRBJ1-1; tentative D call: TRBD1 (5 bases). CDR3 length: 15 residues. Trimming cost V 3 bases and J 2 bases, with 13 bases left between them. CDR1 is LGHDT, CDR2 YNNKEL, per germline (reference sequence).

This chain connects TRBV2 to TRBJ2-7; D uncertain. This CDR3 region has 12 residues. V was shortened by 8 bases and J by 5 bases, with 13 bases between the two germline ends. Looked up from germline, CDR1 is SNHLY and CDR2 is FYNNEI. CDR3 amino acids: CASYGRLDEQYF. The DNA of the CDR3 is TGTGCCAGCTATGGGCGGCTCGACGAGCAGTACTTC. The variable domain in full, completed from reference TRBV2 and TRBJ2-7, reads EPEVTQTPSHQVTQMGQEVILRCVPISNHLYFYWYRQILGQKVEFLVSFYNNEISEKSEIFDDQFSVERPDGSNFTLKIRSTKLEDSAMYFCASYGRLDEQYFGPGTRLTVT.

The chain employs TRBV2 and TRBJ1-6; a possible D gene is TRBD1 (5 bases). This CDR3 contains 14 residues. CDR1 and CDR2 (germline): SNHLY, FYNNEI. The ends were cut back, 1 base at V and 10 bases at J, with 11 bases in the middle. The CDR3 region has the DNA TGTGCCAGCAGTGAAGTTGGCCGGGACTCACCCCTCCACTTT. Translating it yields CASSEVGRDSPLHF.